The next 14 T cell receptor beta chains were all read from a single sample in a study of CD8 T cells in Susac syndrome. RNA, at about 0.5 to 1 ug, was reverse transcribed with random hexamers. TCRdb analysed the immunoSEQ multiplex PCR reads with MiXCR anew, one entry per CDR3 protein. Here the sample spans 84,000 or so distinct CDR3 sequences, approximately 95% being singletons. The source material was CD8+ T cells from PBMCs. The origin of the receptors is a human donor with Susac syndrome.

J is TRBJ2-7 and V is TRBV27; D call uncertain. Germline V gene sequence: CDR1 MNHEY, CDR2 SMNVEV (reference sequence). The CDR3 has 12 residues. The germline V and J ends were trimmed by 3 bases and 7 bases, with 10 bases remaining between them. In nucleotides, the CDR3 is TGTGCCAGCAGTTTTCTGAAAAGAGAGCAGTACTTC. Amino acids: CASSFLKREQYF.

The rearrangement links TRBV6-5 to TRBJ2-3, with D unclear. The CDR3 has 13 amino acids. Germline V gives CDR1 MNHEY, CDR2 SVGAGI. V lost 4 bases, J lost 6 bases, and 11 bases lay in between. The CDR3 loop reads CASSWNRLDTQYF. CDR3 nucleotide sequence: TGTGCCAGCAGTTGGAACAGATTGGATACGCAGTATTTT.

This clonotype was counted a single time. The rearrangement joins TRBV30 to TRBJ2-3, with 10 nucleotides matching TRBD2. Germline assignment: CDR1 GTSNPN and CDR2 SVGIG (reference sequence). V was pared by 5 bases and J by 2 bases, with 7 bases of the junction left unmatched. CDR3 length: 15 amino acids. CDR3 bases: TGTGCCTGGTCCACTAGCGGGGTTCTCACAGATACGCAGTATTTT. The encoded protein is CAWSTSGVLTDTQYF.

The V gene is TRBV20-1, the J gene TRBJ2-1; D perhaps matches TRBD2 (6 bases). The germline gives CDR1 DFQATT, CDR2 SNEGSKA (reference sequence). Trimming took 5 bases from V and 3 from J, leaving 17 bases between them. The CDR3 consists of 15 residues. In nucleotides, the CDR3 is TGCAGTGCTCCAACAATAGCGGAAATCTACAATGAGCAGTTCTTC. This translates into CSAPTIAEIYNEQFF.

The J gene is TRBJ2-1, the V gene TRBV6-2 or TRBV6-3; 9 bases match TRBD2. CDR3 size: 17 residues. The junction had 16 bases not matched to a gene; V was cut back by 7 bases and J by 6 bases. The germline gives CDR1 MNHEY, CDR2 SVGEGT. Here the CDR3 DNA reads TGTGCCAGCATCTCGACAGGGCGGGAGGGCCCGGTCAATGAGCAGTTCTTC. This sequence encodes CASISTGREGPVNEQFF.

The CDR3 is CASSLGTGGYEQYF. CDR3 in DNA: TGTGCCAGCAGCTTAGGGACAGGAGGCTACGAGCAGTACTTC. The chain carries TRBV5-4 and TRBJ2-7, with 8 bases that match TRBD1. V was pared by 2 bases and J by 3 bases, with 4 bases of the junction left unmatched. Germline CDR1 SGHNT, CDR2 YYREEE (reference sequence). This CDR3 has 14 amino acids.

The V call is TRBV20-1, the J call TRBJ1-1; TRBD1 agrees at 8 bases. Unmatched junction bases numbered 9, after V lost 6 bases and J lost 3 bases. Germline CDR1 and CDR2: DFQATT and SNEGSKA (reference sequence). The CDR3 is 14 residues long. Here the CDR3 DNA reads TGCAGTGCAGGCCCAAAACAGGGGGACACTGAAGCTTTCTTT. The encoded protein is CSAGPKQGDTEAFF.

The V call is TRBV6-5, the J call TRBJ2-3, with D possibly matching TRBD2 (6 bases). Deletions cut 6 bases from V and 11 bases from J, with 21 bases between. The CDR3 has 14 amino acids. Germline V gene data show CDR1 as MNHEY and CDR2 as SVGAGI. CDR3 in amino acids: CASSTSPLGVEQYF. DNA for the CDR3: TGTGCCAGCAGCACTAGCCCCCTAGGGGTGGAGCAGTATTTT.

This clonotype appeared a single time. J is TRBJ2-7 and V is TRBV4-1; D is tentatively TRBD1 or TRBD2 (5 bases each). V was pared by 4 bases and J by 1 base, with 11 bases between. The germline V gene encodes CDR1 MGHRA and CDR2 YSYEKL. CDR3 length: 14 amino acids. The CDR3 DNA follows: TGCGCCAGCAGCCCCCATGAGGGGTCCTACGAGCAGTACTTC. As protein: CASSPHEGSYEQYF.

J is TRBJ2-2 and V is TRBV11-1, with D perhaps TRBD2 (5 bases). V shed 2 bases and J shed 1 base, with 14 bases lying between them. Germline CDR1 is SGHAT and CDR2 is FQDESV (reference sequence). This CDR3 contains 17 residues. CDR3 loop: CASSLTRYPENTGELFF. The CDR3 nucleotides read TGTGCCAGCAGCTTAACTAGATACCCCGAGAACACCGGGGAGCTGTTTTTT.

The CDR3 nucleotides are TGTGCCAGCACCCCTCGGGTAGCGGGGCCCGGAGAGGAGCAGTACTTC. Encoded protein: CASTPRVAGPGEEQYF. The genes are TRBV5-4 and TRBJ2-7; TRBD2 agrees at 8 bases. J was trimmed by 7 bases and V by 6 bases; bases with no gene match: 18. In germline, CDR1 is SGHNT, CDR2 YYREEE (reference sequence). The CDR3 runs 16 residues.

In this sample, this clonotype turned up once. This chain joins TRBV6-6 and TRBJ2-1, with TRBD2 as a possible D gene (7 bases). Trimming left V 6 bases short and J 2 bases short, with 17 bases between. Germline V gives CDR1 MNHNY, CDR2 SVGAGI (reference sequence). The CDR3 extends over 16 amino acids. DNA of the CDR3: TGTGCCAGCAGGAAGAACAGGGAGGGAACCTACAATGAGCAGTTCTTC. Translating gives CASRKNREGTYNEQFF.

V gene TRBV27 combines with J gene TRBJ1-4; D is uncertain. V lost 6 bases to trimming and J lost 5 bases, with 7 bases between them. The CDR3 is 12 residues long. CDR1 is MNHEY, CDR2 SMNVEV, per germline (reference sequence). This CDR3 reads CASSRPNEKLFF. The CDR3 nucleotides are TGTGCCAGCAGCCGTCCGAATGAAAAACTGTTTTTT.

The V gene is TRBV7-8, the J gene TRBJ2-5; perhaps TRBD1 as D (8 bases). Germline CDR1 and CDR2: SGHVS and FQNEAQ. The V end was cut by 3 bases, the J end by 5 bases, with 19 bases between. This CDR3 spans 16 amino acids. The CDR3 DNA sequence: TGTGCCAGCAGCTTTGCCCGGACAGGGAGGGAGGAGACCCAGTACTTC. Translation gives CASSFARTGREETQYF.